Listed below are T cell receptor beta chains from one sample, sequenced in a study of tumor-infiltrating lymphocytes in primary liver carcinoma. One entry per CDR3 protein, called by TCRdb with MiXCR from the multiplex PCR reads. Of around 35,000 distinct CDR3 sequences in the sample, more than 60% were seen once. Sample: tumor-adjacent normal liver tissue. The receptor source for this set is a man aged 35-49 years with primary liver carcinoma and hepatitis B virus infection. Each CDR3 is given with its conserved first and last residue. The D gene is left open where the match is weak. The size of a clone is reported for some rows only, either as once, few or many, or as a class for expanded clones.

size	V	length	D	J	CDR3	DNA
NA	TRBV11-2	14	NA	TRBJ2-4	CAGSSGIEDNIQYF	TGTGCCGGCAGCTCCGGGATAGAGGATAACATTCAGTACTTC
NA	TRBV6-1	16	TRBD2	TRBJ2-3	CASSGAGGGSIDTQYF	TGTGCCAGCAGTGGAGCGGGAGGGGGTAGCATAGATACGCAGTATTTT
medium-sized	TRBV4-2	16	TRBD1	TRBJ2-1	CASSGGTGGAYNEQFF	TGTGCCAGCAGCGGCGGGACAGGGGGGGCCTACAATGAGCAGTTCTTC
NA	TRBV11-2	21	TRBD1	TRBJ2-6	CASSMEGDRGISLSGADVLTF	TGTGCCAGCAGCATGGAGGGAGACAGGGGCATTTCGCTCTCTGGGGCCGACGTCCTGACTTTC
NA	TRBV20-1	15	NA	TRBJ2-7	CSAPHLSSARPEQYF	TGCAGTGCTCCGCATCTTTCTAGCGCGCGACCCGAGCAGTACTTC
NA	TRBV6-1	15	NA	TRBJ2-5	CASCEEGSCLGTQYF	TGTGCCAGCTGTGAAGAGGGTAGTTGCCTCGGGACCCAGTACTTC
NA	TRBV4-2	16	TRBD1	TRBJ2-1	CVSSHAGGQGNNEEFF	TGTGTTAGCAGCCACGCCGGGGGACAGGGGAACAATGAGGAGTTCTTC
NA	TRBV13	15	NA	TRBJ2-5	CASSPRPGTPETQYF	TGTGCCAGCAGCCCCCGGCCCGGGACTCCAGAGACCCAGTACTTC
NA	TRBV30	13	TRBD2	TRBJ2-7	CATSGSHLSEQYF	TGTGCCACCAGCGGGAGTCACCTCTCCGAGCAGTACTTC
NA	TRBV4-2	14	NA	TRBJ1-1	CSSSQGNLGTEAFF	TGTAGCAGCAGCCAGGGGAATTTGGGAACTGAAGCTTTCTTT
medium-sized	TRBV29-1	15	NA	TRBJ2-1	CSVEVANSSYNEQFF	TGCAGCGTTGAAGTTGCGAATAGCTCCTACAATGAGCAGTTCTTC
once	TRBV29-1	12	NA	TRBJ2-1	CSLEVGINEQFF	TGCAGCCTCGAAGTAGGGATCAATGAGCAGTTCTTC
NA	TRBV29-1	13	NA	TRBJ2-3	CSVAMGPADTQCF	TGCAGCGTTGCCATGGGGCCAGCAGATACGCAGTGTTTT
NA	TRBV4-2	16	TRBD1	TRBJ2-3	CARNQKATGITDTQYF	TGTGCCAGGAACCAAAAGGCGACAGGGATCACAGATACACAGTATTTT
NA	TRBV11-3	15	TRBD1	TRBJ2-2	CANSLATGSTGELFF	TGTGCCAACAGCTTAGCGACAGGGAGCACCGGGGAGCTGTTTTTC
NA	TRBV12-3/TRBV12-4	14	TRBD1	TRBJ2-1	CASSSGQGILGQFF	TGTGCCAGCAGTTCGGGACAGGGGATATTAGGGCAGTTCTTC
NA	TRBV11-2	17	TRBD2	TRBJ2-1	CVSSSEYSGRAYNEQFF	TGTGTCAGCAGCTCAGAGTACAGCGGGAGGGCCTACAATGAGCAGTTCTTC
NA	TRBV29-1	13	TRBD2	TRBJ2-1	CSVEGSGRSERFF	TGCAGTGTTGAGGGTAGCGGGAGAAGTGAGCGGTTCTTC
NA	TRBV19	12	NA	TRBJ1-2	CASSRENNGYTF	TGTGCTTCGTCTAGGGAAAACAATGGCTACACCTTC
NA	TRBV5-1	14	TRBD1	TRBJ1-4	CTNSEGQRNEKLFF	TGCACCAACAGCGAGGGACAGAGGAATGAAAAACTGTTTTTT
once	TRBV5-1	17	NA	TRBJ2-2	CSSSFGGASLNTGELFF	TGCTCTAGCAGCTTTGGAGGGGCCTCTCTTAACACCGGGGAGCTGTTTTTT
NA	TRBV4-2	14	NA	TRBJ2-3	CASNQGNSADMRYF	TGTGCCAGCAACCAAGGAAATTCGGCAGATATGCGGTATTTT
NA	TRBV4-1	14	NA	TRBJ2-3	CASSHKEGTDAQYF	TGCGCCAGCAGCCATAAAGAAGGCACAGATGCGCAGTATTTT
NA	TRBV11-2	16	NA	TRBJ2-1	CASSSTMSGRYNEQFF	TGTGCCAGCAGCTCTACCATGAGCGGGCGTTACAATGAGCAGTTCTTC
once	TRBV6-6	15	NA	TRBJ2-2	CGSTGPAANTGELFF	TGTGGCAGCACTGGTCCGGCGGCTAACACCGGGGAGCTATTTTTT
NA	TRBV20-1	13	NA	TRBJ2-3	CSATREITDTQYF	TGCAGTGCTACTAGGGAAATCACAGATACGCAGTATTTT
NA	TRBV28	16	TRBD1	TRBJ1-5	CASSSPTGPSNQPQHF	TGTGCCAGCAGTTCCCCGACAGGGCCCAGCAATCAGCCACAGCATTTT
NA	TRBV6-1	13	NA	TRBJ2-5	CASSEVREGTQYF	TGTGCCAGCAGTGAAGTCCGGGAAGGGACCCAGTACTTC
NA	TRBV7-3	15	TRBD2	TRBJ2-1	CASRLRAGGANEQFF	TGTGCCAGCAGGTTACGAGCGGGAGGAGCCAATGAGCAGTTCTTC
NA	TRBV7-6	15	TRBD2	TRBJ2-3	CGSSLGGGGADTQYF	TGTGGCAGCAGCTTAGGTGGGGGGGGGGCAGATACGCAGTATTTT
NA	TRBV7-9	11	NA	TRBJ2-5	CVSSLKETQYF	TGTGTCAGCAGCCTGAAGGAGACCCAGTACTTC
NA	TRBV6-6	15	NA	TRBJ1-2	CASCSDDGTGYGYTF	TGTGCCAGCTGCTCCGACGACGGGACGGGCTATGGCTACACCTTC
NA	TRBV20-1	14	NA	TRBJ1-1	CSASPGTRNTETFF	TGCAGTGCTAGTCCCGGGACACGGAACACTGAAACTTTCTTT
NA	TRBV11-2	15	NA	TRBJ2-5	CANNAVGLVPETQYF	TGTGCCAACAACGCCGTCGGGCTAGTCCCAGAGACCCAGTACTTC
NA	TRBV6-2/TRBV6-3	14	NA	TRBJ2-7	CVSSQKKEPYEQYF	TGTGTCAGCAGTCAAAAGAAGGAGCCCTACGAGCAGTACTTC
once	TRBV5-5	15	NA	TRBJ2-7	CVSSLGARSFYEQYF	TGTGTCAGCAGCTTGGGGGCGAGGAGCTTCTACGAGCAGTACTTC
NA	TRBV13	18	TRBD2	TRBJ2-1	CASSLAVLRREVYNEQFF	TGTGCCAGTAGCTTAGCCGTACTTCGGCGGGAGGTCTACAATGAGCAGTTCTTC
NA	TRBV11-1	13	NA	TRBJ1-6	CACSRTLVSPLHF	TGTGCTTGCAGCCGGACACTGGTTTCACCCCTCCACTTT
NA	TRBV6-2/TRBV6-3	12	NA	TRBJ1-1	CAMSQLRGEAFF	TGTGCCATGAGCCAACTACGAGGGGAAGCTTTCTTT